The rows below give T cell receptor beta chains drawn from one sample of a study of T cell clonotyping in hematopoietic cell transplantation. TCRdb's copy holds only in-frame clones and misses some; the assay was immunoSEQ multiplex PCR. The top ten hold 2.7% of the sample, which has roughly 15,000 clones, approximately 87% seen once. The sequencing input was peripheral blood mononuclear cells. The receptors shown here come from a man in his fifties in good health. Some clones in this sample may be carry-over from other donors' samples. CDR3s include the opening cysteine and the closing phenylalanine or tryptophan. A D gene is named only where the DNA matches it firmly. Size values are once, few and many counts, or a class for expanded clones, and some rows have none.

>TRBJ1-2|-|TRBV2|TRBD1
CASARTGGNYGYTF
TGTGCCAGCGCTCGGACAGGGGGCAACTATGGCTACACCTTC
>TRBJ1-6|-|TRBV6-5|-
CASSLDSNSPLHF
TGTGCCAGCAGTTTGGACAGCAATTCACCCCTCCACTTT
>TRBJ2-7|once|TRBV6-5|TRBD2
CASKSSGVSSYEQYF
TGTGCCAGTAAGTCTAGCGGGGTCAGCTCCTACGAGCAGTACTTC
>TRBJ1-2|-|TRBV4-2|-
CASSPGRDGYTF
TGTGCCAGCAGCCCAGGGAGGGATGGCTACACCTTC
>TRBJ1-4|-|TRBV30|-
CAWSVFGALTNEKLFF
TGTGCCTGGAGTGTATTCGGGGCGTTAACTAATGAAAAACTGTTTTTT
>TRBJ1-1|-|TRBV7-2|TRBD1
CASSPRQGRNTEAFF
TGTGCCAGCAGCCCGCGACAGGGACGGAACACTGAAGCTTTCTTT
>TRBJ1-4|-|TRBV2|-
CASRSLGQPNEKLFF
TGTGCCAGCCGGAGCCTTGGACAGCCTAATGAAAAACTGTTTTTT
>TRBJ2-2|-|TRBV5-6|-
CASSLSGEVTGELFF
TGTGCCAGCAGCTTATCCGGGGAGGTCACCGGGGAGCTGTTTTTT
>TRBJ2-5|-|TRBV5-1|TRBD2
CASSLARGGAETQYF
TGCGCCAGCAGCCTGGCGCGCGGGGGGGCGGAGACCCAGTACTTC
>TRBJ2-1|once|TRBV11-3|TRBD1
CASSETGNSYNEQFF
TGTGCCAGCAGCGAGACAGGGAACTCCTACAATGAGCAGTTCTTC
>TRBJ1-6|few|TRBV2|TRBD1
CASSRQGNNSPLHF
TGTGCCAGCAGCCGACAGGGTAACAATTCACCCCTCCACTTT
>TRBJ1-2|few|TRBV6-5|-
CASSYRTGPLGYTF
TGTGCCAGCAGTTATAGGACGGGCCCTTTGGGCTACACCTTC
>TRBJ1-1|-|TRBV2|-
CASRSPQGGNTEAFF
TGTGCCAGCAGATCCCCTCAGGGAGGGAACACTGAAGCTTTCTTT
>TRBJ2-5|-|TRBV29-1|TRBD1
CSVDAGGVETQYF
TGCAGCGTTGACGCAGGGGGAGTAGAGACCCAGTACTTC
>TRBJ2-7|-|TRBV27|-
CASGARREQYF
TGTGCCAGCGGGGCCAGGAGGGAGCAGTACTTC
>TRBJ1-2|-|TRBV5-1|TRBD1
CASSLGRPGQHLANYGYTF
TGCGCCAGCAGCCTGGGCCGTCCGGGACAGCACTTAGCTAACTATGGCTACACCTTC
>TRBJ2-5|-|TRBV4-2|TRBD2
CASSPLAGAKETQYF
TGTGCCAGCAGCCCTCTAGCGGGGGCTAAAGAGACCCAGTACTTC
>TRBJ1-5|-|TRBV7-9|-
CASSSAETGTGQPQHF
TGTGCCAGCAGCTCCGCGGAAACAGGGACGGGACAGCCCCAGCATTTT
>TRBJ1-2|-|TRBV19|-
CASSIPARGREGYTF
TGTGCCAGTAGTATCCCAGCTAGGGGCCGGGAAGGCTACACCTTC
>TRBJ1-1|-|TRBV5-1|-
CASSGGQSSNTEAFF
TGCGCCAGCAGCGGGGGACAAAGTTCGAACACTGAAGCTTTCTTT
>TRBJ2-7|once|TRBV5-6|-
CASSLGRGLAEQYF
TGTGCCAGCAGCTTGGGGCGGGGTTTGGCCGAGCAGTACTTC
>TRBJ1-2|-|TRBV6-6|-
CASSYGEELNYGYTF
TGTGCCAGCAGTTACGGAGAGGAGCTAAACTATGGCTACACCTTC
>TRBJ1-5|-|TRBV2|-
CASSESWVSDQPQHF
TGTGCCAGCAGTGAAAGTTGGGTTTCGGATCAGCCCCAGCATTTT
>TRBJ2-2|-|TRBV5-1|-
CASRRSGSGELFF
TGCGCCAGCAGGCGGTCGGGGTCCGGGGAGCTGTTTTTT
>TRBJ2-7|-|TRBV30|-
CAWSVQSSYEQYF
TGTGCCTGGAGTGTACAGTCCTCCTACGAGCAGTACTTC
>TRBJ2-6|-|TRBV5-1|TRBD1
CASSQGQGSGANVLTF
TGCGCCAGCAGCCAGGGACAGGGTTCTGGGGCCAACGTCCTGACTTTC
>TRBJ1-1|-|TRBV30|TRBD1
CASPVGRGGTEAFF
TGTGCCTCCCCAGTCGGCAGGGGGGGGACTGAAGCTTTCTTT
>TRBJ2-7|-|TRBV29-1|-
CSANTGYEQYF
TGCAGCGCAAATACAGGGTACGAGCAGTACTTC
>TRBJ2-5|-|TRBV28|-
CASSLRETQYF
TGTGCCAGCAGTTTAAGGGAGACCCAGTACTTC
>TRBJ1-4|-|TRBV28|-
CASSLRGGVQLFF
TGTGCCAGCAGTTTGAGGGGAGGAGTACAACTGTTTTTT
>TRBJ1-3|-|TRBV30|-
CAWGSGTAGNTIYF
TGTGCCTGGGGCTCCGGGACCGCAGGAAACACCATATATTTT
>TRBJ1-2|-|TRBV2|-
CASRKGINYGYTF
TGTGCCAGCAGGAAGGGGATCAACTATGGCTACACCTTC
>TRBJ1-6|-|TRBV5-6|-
CASSLVGGSNSPLHF
TGTGCCAGCAGCTTGGTCGGGGGCAGTAATTCACCCCTCCACTTT
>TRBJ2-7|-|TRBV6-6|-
CASSSWTAPYEQYF
TGTGCCAGCAGTTCCTGGACTGCGCCATACGAGCAGTACTTC
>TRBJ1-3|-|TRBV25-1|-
CASSPGPTTGNTIYF
TGTGCCAGCAGCCCGGGACCTACAACTGGAAACACCATATATTTT
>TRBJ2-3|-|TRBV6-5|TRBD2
CASRQTSGGDTQYF
TGTGCCAGCAGACAGACTAGCGGGGGAGATACGCAGTATTTT
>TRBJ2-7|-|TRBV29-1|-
CSVTPFQEQYEQYF
TGCAGCGTTACTCCCTTCCAGGAGCAGTACGAGCAGTACTTC
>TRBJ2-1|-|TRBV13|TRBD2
CASSLGLAGDNEQFF
TGTGCCAGCAGCTTAGGCCTAGCGGGGGACAATGAGCAGTTCTTC
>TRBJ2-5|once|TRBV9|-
CASSVEGYPRETQYF
TGTGCCAGCAGCGTAGAAGGCTACCCCCGGGAGACCCAGTACTTC
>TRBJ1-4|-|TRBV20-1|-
CSASLGEKLFF
TGCAGTGCTAGCTTGGGTGAAAAACTGTTTTTT
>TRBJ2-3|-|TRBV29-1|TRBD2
CSVGTSGGPSTDTQYF
TGCAGCGTCGGGACTAGCGGGGGCCCTAGCACAGATACGCAGTATTTT
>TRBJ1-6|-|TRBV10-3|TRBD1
CAISDGTGYSPLHF
TGTGCCATCAGTGATGGGACAGGGTATTCACCCCTCCACTTT
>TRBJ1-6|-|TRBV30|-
CAWSRNRLSNSPLHF
TGTGCCTGGAGTCGGAACAGGTTAAGTAATTCACCCCTCCACTTT
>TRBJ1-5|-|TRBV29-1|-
CSVAQQGQPQHF
TGCAGCGTTGCCCAGCAGGGCCAGCCCCAGCATTTT